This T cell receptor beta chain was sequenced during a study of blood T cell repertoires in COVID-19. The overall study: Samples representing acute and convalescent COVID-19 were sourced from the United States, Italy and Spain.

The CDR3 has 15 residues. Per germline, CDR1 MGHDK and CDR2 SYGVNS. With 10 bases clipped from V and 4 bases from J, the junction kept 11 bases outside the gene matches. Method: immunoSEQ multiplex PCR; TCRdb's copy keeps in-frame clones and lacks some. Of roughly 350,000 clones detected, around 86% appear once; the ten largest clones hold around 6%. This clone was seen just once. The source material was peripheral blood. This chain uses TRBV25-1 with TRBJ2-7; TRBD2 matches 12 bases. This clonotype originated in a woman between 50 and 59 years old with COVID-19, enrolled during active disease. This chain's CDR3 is CATEESSGRVYEQYF. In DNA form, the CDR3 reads TGTGCCACCGAAGAATCTAGCGGGAGGGTTTACGAGCAGTACTTC.